The 29 T cell receptor beta chains below come from one sample, sequenced in a study of shared clonotypes between healthy human individuals. Profiled with immunoSEQ multiplex PCR; TCRdb holds only in-frame clones, not every one. The data show about 1 million clones, with roughly 70% seen just once and nearly 1.5% held by the top ten. Sample: memory CD4+ T cells sorted from blood. Subset: CD45RA-negative fraction. These receptors came from a man younger than 35 in good health.

This chain uses TRBV11-2 with TRBJ2-7; 10 bases are a match to TRBD2. The CDR3 totals 17 residues. CDR1 is SGHAT and CDR2 is FQNNGV in the germline V gene. The junction had 17 bases not matched to a gene; V was cut back by 5 bases and J by 7 bases. The CDR3 is CASSKLGAGGFVEEQYF. The CDR3 DNA is TGTGCCAGCAGCAAGCTCGGAGCGGGAGGGTTTGTTGAGGAGCAGTACTTC.

The chain combines TRBV5-4 with TRBJ2-3; 8 bases are shared with TRBD2. Germline values: CDR1 SGHNT, CDR2 YYREEE (reference sequence). Trimming took 5 bases from V and 3 from J; bases not matched to a gene: 11. This CDR3 spans 16 amino acids. The CDR3 DNA reads TGTGCCAGCAGTCCGATAGCGGGGTGGGGGACAGATACGCAGTATTTT. Translated, it gives CASSPIAGWGTDTQYF.

This clone was seen just once. The CDR3: CASSSGLAGGREYF. The CDR3 DNA follows: TGTGCCAGCAGCTCGGGACTAGCGGGAGGCCGGGAGTACTTC. The gene calls are TRBV7-9 and TRBJ2-7, with 15 bases matching TRBD2. The CDR3 spans 14 residues. V gave up 4 bases and J gave up 11 bases; unmatched junction bases: 6. Germline V gene data show CDR1 as SEHNR and CDR2 as FQNEAQ (reference sequence).

This clone was detected a few times. This rearrangement joins TRBV30 to TRBJ1-1; D remains unclear. CDR3 length equals 12 residues. CDR1 is GTSNPN, CDR2 SVGIG, per germline (reference sequence). V was cut by 5 bases and J by 1 base, with 8 bases left in between. CDR3 protein: CAWEETNTEAFF. DNA of the CDR3: TGTGCCTGGGAGGAGACGAACACTGAAGCTTTCTTT.

The chain is built from TRBV5-4 and TRBJ1-2, with 8 bases lining up with TRBD1. With V trimmed by 4 bases and J by 4 bases, 6 bases remained unmatched. Germline CDR1 SGHNT, CDR2 YYREEE (reference sequence). This CDR3 comprises 14 residues. CDR3 amino acids: CASSPDREGYGYTF. In DNA form, the CDR3 reads TGTGCCAGCAGCCCGGACAGGGAGGGCTATGGCTACACCTTC. Combining the CDR3 with reference TRBV5-4 and TRBJ1-2 gives the whole variable domain ETGVTQSPTHLIKTRGQQVTLRCSSQSGHNTVSWYQQALGQGPQFIFQYYREEENGRGNFPPRFSGLQFPNYSSELNVNALELDDSALYLCASSPDREGYGYTFGSGTRLTVV.

The V call is TRBV7-2, the J call TRBJ1-3, with D unresolved. With 2 bases removed from V and 3 bases from J, the gap between germline ends came to 5 bases. This CDR3 has 13 amino acids. CDR1 is SGHTA and CDR2 is FQGNSA in the germline V gene. The CDR3: CASSLLFGNTIYF. The CDR3 nucleotides are TGTGCCAGCAGCTTATTGTTTGGAAACACCATATATTTT.

This clone has just a few counts. Written as DNA, the CDR3 is TGTGCCAGCAGCCTGGGGGAGGGAGCACCCCTCCACTTT. It is translated as CASSLGEGAPLHF. The gene calls are TRBV5-4 and TRBJ1-6, with a tentative D call TRBD1 (5 bases). In germline, CDR1 is SGHNT, CDR2 YYREEE (reference sequence). V lost 4 bases and J lost 11, with 13 bases in between. CDR3 length equals 13 residues.

V is TRBV11-2 and J is TRBJ2-7; maybe TRBD1 (6 bases). This CDR3 has 12 amino acids. Germline V CDR1 and CDR2: SGHAT, FQNNGV. Trimming removed 2 bases from V and 4 bases from J, with 6 bases in between. In DNA form, the CDR3 reads TGTGCCAGCAGCTTACAGGGGTACGAGCAGTACTTC. Its protein is CASSLQGYEQYF.

The rearrangement joins TRBV7-2 to TRBJ1-1, with D unclear. Deletions cut 6 bases from V and 3 bases from J, with 14 bases between. In germline, CDR1 is SGHTA, CDR2 FQGNSA. This CDR3 is built from 14 residues. CDR3 sequence reads: CASRYTGFYTEAFF. The CDR3, as DNA: TGTGCCAGCAGATATACGGGCTTCTACACTGAAGCTTTCTTT.

This clone came up many times. The V gene is TRBV30, the J gene TRBJ2-5; TRBD2 matches at 10 bases. This CDR3 is 15 amino acids long. With 5 bases clipped from V and 0 bases from J, the junction kept 6 bases outside the gene matches. Germline-derived CDR1 and CDR2 are GTSNPN and SVGIG (reference sequence). The CDR3 region is CAWGTSELYQETQYF. CDR3 sequence (DNA): TGTGCCTGGGGGACTAGCGAGTTGTACCAAGAGACCCAGTACTTC.

The rearrangement joins TRBV5-4 to TRBJ1-6, with D tentatively TRBD1 (5 bases). Germline loops: CDR1 SGHNT, CDR2 YYREEE (reference sequence). The CDR3 totals 15 residues. V was pared by 2 bases and J by 4 bases, with 10 bases between. This CDR3 is CASSFDSKYNSPLHF. CDR3 bases: TGTGCCAGCAGCTTCGACAGCAAGTATAATTCACCCCTCCACTTT.

The rearrangement links TRBV5-4 to TRBJ2-5; D remains unclear. Trimming took 4 bases from V and 0 from J, leaving 16 bases between them. Per the germline V gene, CDR1 is SGHNT and CDR2 is YYREEE (reference sequence). The CDR3 loop spans 16 amino acids. Here the CDR3 DNA reads TGTGCCAGCAGCCCTGGGCGTGGCCTATACCAAGAGACCCAGTACTTC. Protein product: CASSPGRGLYQETQYF.

The genes are TRBV9 and TRBJ2-3; 12 bases agree with TRBD2. The V gene end was trimmed by 4 bases and the J gene end by 2 bases; junction bases not matched to a gene: 5. Germline CDR1 and CDR2: SGDLS and YYNGEE. The CDR3 extends over 16 amino acids. CDR3 sequence (DNA): TGTGCCAGCAGCACTACTAGCGGGGGGACCACAGATACGCAGTATTTT. Translation gives CASSTTSGGTTDTQYF.

The chain has TRBV27 and TRBJ1-2; D may be TRBD1 (6 bases). The germline V and J ends were trimmed by 5 bases and 6 bases, with 13 bases remaining between them. There are 13 residues in the CDR3. The germline CDR1 and CDR2 sequences are MNHEY and SMNVEV (reference sequence). CDR3 DNA: TGTGCCAGCAGTCTCAGGGGAGTCAATGGCTACACCTTC. Amino acids: CASSLRGVNGYTF.

The V call is TRBV6-5, the J call TRBJ1-6; D gene uncertain. Germline V lookup: CDR1 MNHEY, CDR2 SVGAGI. V was shortened by 8 bases and J by 6 bases, with 8 bases between the two germline ends. The CDR3 sequence is 12 residues long. The CDR3 DNA follows: TGTGCCAGCGCCCTATCTAATTCACCCCTCCACTTT. It specifies CASALSNSPLHF.

V usage is TRBV11-2 and J usage is TRBJ2-4, with D possibly called TRBD1 or TRBD2 (5 bases each). Deletions cut 1 base from V and 9 bases from J, with 10 bases between. Germline CDR1 is SGHAT and CDR2 is FQNNGV. This CDR3 is built from 13 residues. The CDR3 DNA follows: TGTGCCAGCAGCTTAGCTCCGGGGCCCATTCAGTACTTC. As protein: CASSLAPGPIQYF. The entire variable domain, with the rest obtained from reference TRBV11-2 and TRBJ2-4, is as follows: EAGVAQSPRYKIIEKRQSVAFWCNPISGHATLYWYQQILGQGPKLLIQFQNNGVVDDSQLPKDRFSAERLKGVDSTLKIQPAKLEDSAVYLCASSLAPGPIQYFGAGTRLSVL.

This clone appeared a single time. V is TRBV18 and J is TRBJ1-4; TRBD1 matches 8 bases. CDR3 length: 15 residues. Germline V gene sequence: CDR1 KGHSH, CDR2 LQKENI. With V trimmed by 3 bases and J by 7 bases, 7 bases remained unmatched. CDR3 protein: CASSPQGAPGEKLFF. In DNA, the CDR3 is TGTGCCAGCTCACCGCAGGGGGCGCCAGGTGAAAAACTGTTTTTT.

The genes are TRBV7-3 and TRBJ2-7, with 7 bases identical to TRBD1. Germline V gene lookup returns CDR1 SGHTA and CDR2 FQGTGA. The CDR3 has 15 amino acids. V shed 5 bases and J 6 bases; nucleotides not matched to a gene: 13. The CDR3 loop is CASSPQAAGGPEQYF. In nucleotides, the CDR3 is TGTGCCAGCAGCCCACAGGCGGCAGGGGGACCCGAGCAGTACTTC. The variable domain in full, with the rest retrieved from reference TRBV7-3 and TRBJ2-7, is GAGVSQTPSNKVTEKGKYVELRCDPISGHTALYWYRQSLGQGPEFLIYFQGTGAADDSGLPNDRFFAVRPEGSVSTLKIQRTERGDSAVYLCASSPQAAGGPEQYFGPGTRLTVT.

The rearrangement uses TRBV5-1 and TRBJ2-7; 8 bases are shared with TRBD1. Germline CDR1 and CDR2: SGHRS and YFSETQ. CDR3 length: 13 residues. V was pared by 3 bases and J by 7 bases, with 6 bases of the junction left unmatched. CDR3 sequence (DNA): TGCGCCAGCAGCTACTCGGACAGGGAAGAGCAGTACTTC. Translation gives CASSYSDREEQYF.

V gene TRBV5-4 combines with J gene TRBJ1-1; D call uncertain. The V gene lost 2 bases and the J gene lost 4 bases, with 9 bases spanning the gap. CDR3 length: 13 amino acids. The germline gives CDR1 SGHNT, CDR2 YYREEE (reference sequence). CDR3 in amino acids: CASSFQGRTEAFF. CDR3 DNA: TGTGCCAGCAGCTTCCAAGGGCGCACTGAAGCTTTCTTT.

V and J are TRBV18 and TRBJ2-7; D perhaps matches TRBD2 (6 bases). The CDR3 has 14 residues. V was trimmed by 3 bases and J by 1 base, leaving 10 bases between them. The germline gives CDR1 KGHSH, CDR2 LQKENI. The CDR3 spells CASSPIGGSYEQYF. In DNA form, the CDR3 reads TGTGCCAGCTCACCTATCGGGGGATCCTACGAGCAGTACTTC.

J is TRBJ1-5 and V is TRBV6-5; D is ambiguous. The germline V gene has CDR1 MNHEY and CDR2 SVGAGI. This CDR3 contains 15 residues. The CDR3 region is CASLSSAYSNQPQHF. The CDR3 DNA reads as TGTGCTTCACTCTCATCCGCTTATAGCAATCAGCCCCAGCATTTT.

Details on this clone: A read error may produce the germline difference seen at one junction end. The V gene is TRBV9, the J gene TRBJ2-3; no clear D. The CDR3 contains 13 residues. The germline CDR1 and CDR2 sequences are SGDLS and YYNGEE. For the CDR3, the DNA is TGTGCCAGCAGTCCGACTGGTTCAGATGCGCAGTATTTT. It encodes CASSPTGSDAQYF.

The chain has TRBV7-6 and TRBJ1-3; possible D gene TRBD1, 5 bases. The germline V gene encodes CDR1 SGHVS and CDR2 FNYEAQ. V was trimmed by 2 bases and J by 4 bases, leaving 9 bases between them. The CDR3 consists of 14 residues. The CDR3 DNA follows: TGTGCCAGCAGCTTACAGGGATCCGGAAACACCATATATTTT. It translates to CASSLQGSGNTIYF.

This chain links TRBV11-2 with TRBJ2-3; no clear D gene. V lost 0 bases, J lost 4 bases, and 8 bases lay in between. There are 14 residues in the CDR3. Germline V gives CDR1 SGHAT, CDR2 FQNNGV. CDR3 nucleotide sequence: TGTGCCAGCAGCTTAGAGGGTAATGCAGATACGCAGTATTTT. It translates to CASSLEGNADTQYF.

This rearrangement joins TRBV5-1 to TRBJ2-5; D not certain. This CDR3 has 15 amino acids. Germline CDR1 and CDR2: SGHRS and YFSETQ. V was cut by 0 bases and J by 1 base, with 10 bases left in between. CDR3 in DNA: TGCGCCAGCAGCTTGGATCCGGGTTTCCAAGAGACCCAGTACTTC. Translation: CASSLDPGFQETQYF.

The chain uses TRBV6-6 and TRBJ1-3; tentative D call: TRBD1 (6 bases). The CDR3 has 14 amino acids. Trimming removed 7 bases at V and 2 bases at J, with 12 bases between. Germline values: CDR1 MNHNY, CDR2 SVGAGI (reference sequence). The CDR3 sequence is CASTTGQPGNTIYF. The CDR3 coding sequence is TGTGCCAGCACCACCGGACAGCCTGGAAACACCATATATTTT.

This chain links TRBV7-2 with TRBJ1-2; D perhaps matches TRBD1 (5 bases). The V end lost 5 bases, the J end lost 1 base, and 20 bases lay between the germline ends. The CDR3 runs 17 residues. The V gene's germline CDR1 is SGHTA and CDR2 FQGNSA. CDR3 in amino acids: CASSQDPGLRVNYGYTF. CDR3 coding DNA: TGTGCCAGCAGCCAAGATCCGGGGCTCAGGGTTAACTATGGCTACACCTTC.

The chain employs TRBV6-5 and TRBJ2-5, with D possibly being TRBD1 or TRBD2 (6 bases each). Looked up from germline, CDR1 is MNHEY and CDR2 is SVGAGI. There are 15 residues in the CDR3. Trimming took 0 bases from V and 5 from J, leaving 13 bases between them. This chain's CDR3 is CASSYSGGQGETQYF. Written as DNA, the CDR3 is TGTGCCAGCAGTTACTCAGGAGGGCAGGGGGAGACCCAGTACTTC.